This T cell receptor beta chain derives from a study of cytomegalovirus exposure and HLA in healthy donors. For the study at large: The 120 or so validation repertoires used a platform that matched the one used for the approximately 700 first-cohort repertoires, as a later analysis reported.

A word on this clone: The antigen remains unidentified.

Overall study findings and caveats: The study flagged approximately 180 TCR beta chains as cytomegalovirus-associated. Researchers reported that three CMV-associated chains were confirmed in vitro as CMV antigen-specific.

Clones were sequenced by immunoSEQ multiplex PCR, and TCRdb holds only the in-frame ones, with some missing. This table has over 130,000 clones, about 88% appearing once. V lost 7 bases and J 1 base, leaving 14 bases between the germline ends. Germline assignment: CDR1 SGDLS and CDR2 YYNGEE. This CDR3 is built from 15 residues. The source is a man aged 18 to 30 in good health and CMV-seropositive. The chain uses TRBV9 and TRBJ2-2; tentatively, D is TRBD2 (6 bases). The sequencing sample was made of PBMCs. CDR3 loop: CASHVGGVNTGELFF. The CDR3 coding sequence is TGTGCCAGCCACGTGGGGGGTGTGAACACCGGGGAGCTGTTTTTT.